The present entry profiles one TCR beta chain with its context. Its antigen is unidentified. Deletions cut 5 bases from V and 7 bases from J, with 11 bases between. CDR3 length equals 12 residues. CDR1 is LNHDA and CDR2 is SQIVND in the germline V gene (reference sequence). This sample is part of a study of cytomegalovirus exposure and HLA in healthy donors. Study-wide points: Using a false discovery rate of 0.05, a later analysis showed that 15,000 to 20,000 TCR beta sequences were associated with HLA alleles. With high specificity and sensitivity, the classifier reportedly diagnosed cytomegalovirus status. Earlier analysis yielded a pattern in which most TCR beta V segments were productive about 87% or about 30% of the time.

A multiplex PCR was run with 60 Vbeta primers and 13 Jbeta primers. Method: immunoSEQ multiplex PCR; TCRdb's copy keeps in-frame clones and lacks some. The sample consists of 95,000 to 150,000 clones, roughly 82% of them appearing once. Likely unrecorded immune exposures existed in these nominally healthy donors. The chain couples TRBV19 to TRBJ1-1; no reliable D call. The sample comprised PBMCs. The sequence was collected from a young woman in good health and CMV-seronegative. Written as DNA, the CDR3 is TGTGCCAGTAGTTTCGGACGGGGTGAAGCTTTCTTT. Its translation: CASSFGRGEAFF.